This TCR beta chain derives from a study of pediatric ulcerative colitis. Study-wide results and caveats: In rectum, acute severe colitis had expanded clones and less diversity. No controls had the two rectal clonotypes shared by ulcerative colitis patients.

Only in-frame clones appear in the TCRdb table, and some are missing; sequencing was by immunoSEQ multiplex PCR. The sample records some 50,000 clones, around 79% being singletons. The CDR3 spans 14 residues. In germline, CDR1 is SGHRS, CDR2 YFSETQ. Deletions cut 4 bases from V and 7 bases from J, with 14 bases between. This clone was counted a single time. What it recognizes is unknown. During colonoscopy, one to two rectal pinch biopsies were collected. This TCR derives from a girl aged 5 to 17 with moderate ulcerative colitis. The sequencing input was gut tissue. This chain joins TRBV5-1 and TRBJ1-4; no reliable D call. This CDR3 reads CASSVGIQSEKLFF. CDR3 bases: TGCGCCAGCAGCGTGGGGATACAAAGTGAAAAACTGTTTTTT.